Listed below are T cell receptor beta chains from one sample, sequenced in a study of cytomegalovirus exposure and HLA in healthy donors. Only in-frame clones appear in the TCRdb table, and some are missing; sequencing was by immunoSEQ multiplex PCR. The data show about 170,000 clones, with roughly 84% seen just once and 2% to 2.5% held by the top ten. The sequencing input was PBMCs. The receptors originated from a man aged 18 to 30 in good health and CMV-seropositive. The CDR3 runs from the conserved cysteine through the conserved F or W. D genes are given only for firm matches. Clone size appears in some rows only: once, few, many, or a class for an expanded clone.

TRBJ1-6	NA	NA	TRBV25-1	CASSQQGSPLHF	TGTGCCAGCAGTCAGCAGGGATCACCCCTCCACTTT
TRBJ2-3	TRBD2	NA	TRBV9	CASSPQPGLDPDTQYF	TGTGCCAGCAGCCCCCAGCCGGGACTAGATCCAGATACGCAGTATTTT
TRBJ1-6	NA	NA	TRBV5-6	CASSTGGDYNSPLHF	TGTGCCAGCAGCACCGGGGGGGACTATAATTCACCCCTCCACTTT
TRBJ2-1	TRBD1	NA	TRBV5-6	CASSPGQDFYGQFF	TGTGCCAGCAGCCCGGGACAGGATTTCTATGGGCAGTTCTTC
TRBJ2-5	TRBD2	NA	TRBV7-2	CASSLAGLAVLQETQYF	TGTGCCAGCAGCTTAGCGGGTCTAGCGGTACTCCAAGAGACCCAGTACTTC
TRBJ2-3	NA	NA	TRBV5-1	CASSLWRAGATSTDTQYF	TGCGCCAGCAGCTTGTGGAGGGCGGGGGCCACTAGCACAGATACGCAGTATTTT
TRBJ2-6	TRBD1	NA	TRBV7-9	CASSTGQGVSPGANVLTF	TGTGCCAGCAGCACGGGACAGGGCGTATCTCCTGGGGCCAACGTCCTGACTTTC
TRBJ1-1	NA	once	TRBV6-6	CASSYGQSNTEAFF	TGTGCCAGCAGTTACGGACAGTCGAACACTGAAGCTTTCTTT
TRBJ1-2	NA	NA	TRBV30	CAWKEDPPGRVYGYTF	TGTGCCTGGAAAGAGGATCCCCCAGGCAGGGTCTATGGCTACACCTTC
TRBJ1-5	NA	once	TRBV6-1	CASTPAGNQPQHF	TGTGCCAGCACCCCGGCGGGGAATCAGCCCCAGCATTTT
TRBJ1-1	NA	NA	TRBV20-1	CSAGTIEAFF	TGCAGTGCGGGTACTATTGAAGCTTTCTTT
TRBJ1-1	NA	NA	TRBV28	CASSREQLMNTEAFF	TGTGCCAGCAGTCGGGAACAGCTAATGAACACTGAAGCTTTCTTT
TRBJ2-3	NA	NA	TRBV4-3	CASSPGDNRGTQYF	TGCGCCAGCAGCCCGGGGGATAATCGGGGTACGCAGTATTTT
TRBJ1-2	TRBD1	NA	TRBV19	CACRSRDRGNAEYGYTF	TGTGCCTGCCGAAGCCGGGACAGGGGAAATGCAGAGTATGGCTACACCTTC
TRBJ2-2	TRBD1	NA	TRBV6-5	CASSPGTGDNGELFF	TGTGCCAGCAGCCCCGGGACAGGGGATAACGGGGAGCTGTTTTTT
TRBJ1-2	NA	NA	TRBV7-9	CASSLDGRGYTF	TGTGCCAGCAGCTTAGACGGTCGTGGCTACACCTTC
TRBJ1-1	NA	NA	TRBV6-6	CASRPSPWEGTEAFF	TGTGCCAGCAGACCGTCACCCTGGGAGGGAACTGAAGCTTTCTTT
TRBJ2-3	NA	NA	TRBV5-1	CASTIDSYSTDTQYF	TGCGCCAGCACGATTGACAGTTATAGCACAGATACGCAGTATTTT
TRBJ2-5	TRBD2	NA	TRBV7-9	CASSGTSGGYQETQYF	TGTGCCAGCAGCGGGACTAGCGGGGGGTACCAAGAGACCCAGTACTTC
TRBJ2-1	TRBD2	few	TRBV6-5	CASSFPLTSGGGEQFF	TGTGCCAGCAGTTTCCCACTGACTAGCGGGGGGGGTGAGCAGTTCTTC
TRBJ1-2	NA	NA	TRBV18	CASSTGDGAYGYTF	TGTGCCAGCTCGACGGGGGACGGCGCCTATGGCTACACCTTC
TRBJ1-4	NA	NA	TRBV4-3	CASSQDQGSTEKLFF	TGCGCCAGCAGCCAAGATCAGGGAAGTACTGAAAAACTGTTTTTT
TRBJ2-1	TRBD2	once	TRBV6-6	CASSYPERGVGEQFF	TGTGCCAGCAGTTACCCTGAGCGGGGGGTGGGGGAGCAGTTCTTC
TRBJ2-3	TRBD2	NA	TRBV5-6	CASSHRTSGGSTDTQYF	TGTGCCAGCAGCCACAGGACTAGCGGGGGGAGCACAGATACGCAGTATTTT
TRBJ2-5	NA	NA	TRBV19	CASSIHTQETQYF	TGTGCCAGTAGTATACACACCCAAGAGACCCAGTACTTC
TRBJ1-1	NA	NA	TRBV6-5	CASRGGGRSTEAFF	TGTGCCAGCAGGGGCGGGGGGAGAAGCACTGAAGCTTTCTTT
TRBJ2-1	NA	NA	TRBV5-4	CASSLKDTYPDEQFF	TGTGCCAGCAGCTTGAAGGACACTTATCCGGATGAGCAGTTCTTC
TRBJ1-1	NA	NA	TRBV9	CASSVTGNSYTEAFF	TGTGCCAGCAGCGTTACAGGGAATTCGTACACTGAAGCTTTCTTT
TRBJ2-1	NA	NA	TRBV5-1	CASASGVLVDEQFF	TGCGCCAGCGCGTCGGGGGTTTTGGTTGATGAGCAGTTCTTC
TRBJ2-3	NA	NA	TRBV6-6	CASNRAGGTDTQYF	TGTGCCAGCAACCGGGCAGGGGGCACAGATACGCAGTATTTT
TRBJ2-1	NA	NA	TRBV6-7	CASSYREGGREDQHNEQFF	TGTGCCAGCAGTTATCGCGAGGGGGGGCGCGAGGACCAACACAATGAGCAGTTCTTC